This T cell receptor beta chain is from a study of regulatory and conventional T cells in RAG deficiency. General study findings and limits: Shorter CDR3s in all patient subsets; >85% Treg-Tconv overlap in Omenn. In Omenn syndrome, sorted "Tregs" may be peripherally activated cells.

The CDR3 contains 15 residues. V dropped 3 bases and J dropped 2; count of bases not matched to a gene: 6. Germline lookup yields CDR1 MNHEY and CDR2 SMNVEV (reference sequence). On this clone: Its antigen remains unidentified.

Only in-frame clones appear in the TCRdb table, and some are missing; sequencing was by immunoSEQ multiplex PCR. This table has 25,000 to 35,000 clones, 70% to 90% appearing once. These same data were also listed under a study on regulatory T cells. From that report: Amplification used 52 TRBV primers and 13 TRBJ primers.

The V and J genes are TRBV27 and TRBJ2-5; TRBD2 agrees at 7 bases. Sample: CD8+ T cells sorted from blood. The TCR was taken from a human donor in good health. CDR3 nucleotide sequence: TGTGCCAGCAGTTTTTCGGGGGGAAATCAAGAGACCCAGTACTTC. Protein: CASSFSGGNQETQYF.